This T cell receptor (beta chain) was identified during a study of T cells in Graves' hyperthyroidism and ophthalmopathy. Study-level findings and limits: The blood repertoire included most of the expanded thyroid clonotypes above 0.001. Ophthalmopathy was distinguished from stable hyperthyroidism by 13 V-J signatures. The model identified upcoming ophthalmopathy a median roughly 6.5 months ahead of onset.

The source material, RNA transcripts, was used to amplify TCR beta CDR3 regions. In the first-round RT-PCR of the TCR CDR3, the HTBI primer set was used. TCRdb reprocessed the multiplex PCR reads with MiXCR, giving one entry per CDR3 protein. This table has fewer than 650,000 distinct CDR3 sequences, around 43% appearing once. As concerns this clonotype: Antigen unknown.

Germline CDR1 DFQATT, CDR2 SNEGSKA (reference sequence). The CDR3 runs 14 residues. The V end was cut by 1 base, the J end by 7 bases, with 11 bases between. The clonotype was recovered from an adult woman with Graves' disease, either hyperthyroidism or ophthalmopathy (not recorded which). Specimen: peripheral blood or thyroid tissue (not recorded which). The chain employs TRBV20-1 and TRBJ1-6; the D gene is possibly TRBD1 (5 bases). CDR3 DNA: TGCAGTGCTAGAGTGGAGGGGCAGAATTCACCCCTCCACTTT. Protein product: CSARVEGQNSPLHF.